A single sample is the source of the 32 T cell receptor beta chains below, sequenced in a study of T cell changes during pregnancy in multiple sclerosis. Clones were sequenced by immunoSEQ multiplex PCR, and TCRdb holds only the in-frame ones, with some missing. This sample has tens of thousands of clones; 90% occur once, and the top ten carry more than 2%. This material consisted of peripheral blood, taken in the second trimester of pregnancy. These receptors all come from a female donor in good health, enrolled as a control in a pregnancy study.

The CDR3 DNA reads TGTGCCAGCAGCGTAGAGTGGCCCGGGACAGATACGCAGTATTTT. Its protein product is CASSVEWPGTDTQYF. The chain links TRBV9 to TRBJ2-3; D ambiguous. There are 15 residues in the CDR3. Germline CDR1 SGDLS, CDR2 YYNGEE. V was pared by 0 bases and J by 3 bases, with 11 bases between.

This clone was recorded once. The rearrangement links TRBV5-1 to TRBJ2-7; D not certain. Germline V gives CDR1 SGHRS, CDR2 YFSETQ. V was trimmed by 3 bases and J by 3 bases, leaving 7 bases between them. The CDR3 consists of 12 residues. CDR3 in amino acids: CASSSLGYEQYF. The CDR3 bases are TGCGCCAGCAGCTCTCTAGGCTACGAGCAGTACTTC.

J is TRBJ2-1 and V is TRBV28; 7 nucleotides line up with TRBD1. This CDR3 is 14 amino acids long. Germline assignment: CDR1 MDHEN and CDR2 SYDVKM. Unmatched junction bases numbered 6, after V lost 8 bases and J lost 2 bases. The CDR3 is CASAQGTAYNEQFF. CDR3 in DNA: TGTGCCAGCGCCCAAGGGACAGCCTACAATGAGCAGTTCTTC.

The rearrangement joins TRBV6-1 to TRBJ2-3; 8 nucleotides line up with TRBD2. This CDR3 is 18 amino acids long. Trimming at V came to 2 bases and at J to 3 bases, leaving 13 bases not matched to a gene. CDR1 and CDR2 (germline): MNHNS, SASEGT. The DNA for the CDR3 is TGTGCCAGCAGTGAACAAGCGGGAGTAGAGTGGTGGACAGATACGCAGTATTTT. Translating gives CASSEQAGVEWWTDTQYF.

The V and J genes are TRBV19 and TRBJ2-3, with no clear D. V shed 5 bases and J shed 1 base, with 13 bases lying between them. This CDR3 comprises 15 residues. Germline assignment: CDR1 LNHDA and CDR2 SQIVND (reference sequence). Here the CDR3 reads CASSSYTSGTDTQYF. DNA for the CDR3: TGTGCCAGTAGTTCGTATACATCCGGCACAGATACGCAGTATTTT. Using reference TRBV19 and TRBJ2-3 for the parts outside the CDR3, the full variable domain is DGGITQSPKYLFRKEGQNVTLSCEQNLNHDAMYWYRQDPGQGLRLIYYSQIVNDFQKGDIAEGYSVSREKKESFPLTVTSAQKNPTAFYLCASSSYTSGTDTQYFGPGTRLTVL.

The rearrangement links TRBV18 to TRBJ2-5, with 7 bases that match TRBD2. Germline V CDR1 and CDR2: KGHSH, LQKENI. Losses at the gene ends were 2 bases for V and 2 bases for J; bases not matched to a gene: 5. The CDR3 runs to 15 residues. DNA for the CDR3: TGTGCCAGCTCACCATCGGCTAGCGGACAAGAGACCCAGTACTTC. Translation gives CASSPSASGQETQYF.

The rearrangement uses TRBV27 and TRBJ1-6; 7 nucleotides align to TRBD1. V lost 6 bases and J lost 7; bases outside the gene matches: 0. The CDR3 is 12 amino acids. In germline, CDR1 is MNHEY, CDR2 SMNVEV (reference sequence). CDR3 sequence reads: CASRTGNSPLHF. As DNA, the CDR3 is TGTGCCAGCAGGACAGGGAATTCACCCCTCCACTTT.

The chain recombines TRBV11-2 with TRBJ1-1, with D tentatively TRBD1 (5 bases). This CDR3 is 15 amino acids long. The V end was cut by 5 bases, the J end by 1 base, with 14 bases between. Germline loops: CDR1 SGHAT, CDR2 FQNNGV. As DNA, the CDR3 is TGTGCCAGCAGCGGATACAGGAGGGGGAACACTGAAGCTTTCTTT. Translated: CASSGYRRGNTEAFF.

The chain employs TRBV6-6 and TRBJ2-7, with TRBD1 matching over 7 bases. Looked up from germline, CDR1 is MNHNY and CDR2 is SVGAGI (reference sequence). The CDR3 sequence is 14 residues long. Trimming removed 4 bases from V and 1 base from J; junction bases left unmatched: 4. DNA of the CDR3: TGTGCCAGCAGTTTAGGGACAGCTTCCTACGAGCAGTACTTC. Encoded protein: CASSLGTASYEQYF.

The chain employs TRBV7-2 and TRBJ2-7; 13 nucleotides align to TRBD2. The length of the CDR3 is 16 residues. Losses at the gene ends were 5 bases for V and 3 bases for J; bases not matched to a gene: 7. Germline CDR1 SGHTA, CDR2 FQGNSA. The CDR3 reads CASSRTSGRVHYEQYF. CDR3 nucleotide sequence: TGTGCCAGCAGCCGGACTAGCGGGAGAGTTCACTACGAGCAGTACTTC. The whole variable domain, filled in from reference TRBV7-2 and TRBJ2-7, reads GAGVSQSPSNKVTEKGKDVELRCDPISGHTALYWYRQSLGQGLEFLIYFQGNSAPDKSGLPSDRFSAERTGGSVSTLTIQRTQQEDSAVYLCASSRTSGRVHYEQYFGPGTRLTVT.

This chain links TRBV11-2 with TRBJ2-7; D is possibly TRBD2 (5 bases). The CDR3 has 17 residues. With 4 bases removed from V and 3 bases from J, the gap between germline ends came to 22 bases. CDR1 is SGHAT, CDR2 FQNNGV, per germline. DNA for the CDR3: TGTGCCAGCAGCTCCCCCAAACGGCGGGCCAGTATCTACGAGCAGTACTTC. Encoded protein: CASSSPKRRASIYEQYF.

V gene TRBV5-4 combines with J gene TRBJ1-2; possible D gene TRBD1, 6 bases. Trimming removed 0 bases at V and 9 bases at J, with 9 bases between. Per germline, CDR1 SGHNT and CDR2 YYREEE (reference sequence). This CDR3 is built from 12 residues. The CDR3 spells CASSLARDSYTF. The CDR3 coding sequence is TGTGCCAGCAGCTTGGCCCGGGACAGCTACACCTTC.

Only one count was recorded for this clone. The rearrangement uses TRBV7-2 and TRBJ2-5; 8 positions match TRBD1. The V gene end was trimmed by 4 bases and the J gene end by 5 bases; junction bases not matched to a gene: 15. The length of the CDR3 is 17 residues. Looked up from germline, CDR1 is SGHTA and CDR2 is FQGNSA. CDR3 protein: CASSSRTGRSRRETQYF. CDR3 bases: TGTGCCAGCAGCTCCAGGACAGGGAGGAGCCGGCGGGAGACCCAGTACTTC.

The genes are TRBV7-9 and TRBJ1-4; maybe TRBD1 (6 bases). The V gene lost 1 base and the J gene lost 8 bases, with 20 bases spanning the gap. This CDR3 region has 17 residues. In germline, CDR1 is SEHNR, CDR2 FQNEAQ (reference sequence). The CDR3 sequence is CASSLVIPRGSAEKLFF. The CDR3 region has the DNA TGTGCCAGCAGCTTAGTGATCCCCAGGGGCTCCGCCGAAAAACTGTTTTTT.

The chain joins TRBV5-5 to TRBJ2-5; tentatively, D is TRBD2 (5 bases). Deletions cut 5 bases from V and 5 bases from J, with 13 bases between. Germline V CDR1 and CDR2: SGHKS, YYEKEE (reference sequence). CDR3 length: 13 amino acids. This CDR3 reads CASRFSTGETQYF. CDR3 nucleotides: TGTGCCAGCAGGTTCTCCACGGGGGAGACCCAGTACTTC.

The chain joins TRBV19 to TRBJ2-1, with D possibly being TRBD1 (6 bases). The V end lost 7 bases, the J end lost 0 bases, and 13 bases lay between the germline ends. Germline V gives CDR1 LNHDA, CDR2 SQIVND (reference sequence). The CDR3 runs to 15 residues. The CDR3 is CASMLDRSSYNEQFF. CDR3 in DNA: TGTGCCAGTATGCTCGACAGGAGCTCCTACAATGAGCAGTTCTTC.

This rearrangement joins TRBV19 to TRBJ2-7; possibly TRBD2 for D (5 bases). The CDR3 consists of 13 residues. CDR1 is LNHDA and CDR2 is SQIVND in the germline V gene (reference sequence). The ends were cut back, 6 bases at V and 2 bases at J, with 11 bases in the middle. The CDR3 DNA is TGTGCCAGTAGCCCTGACGGGGCCTACGAGCAGTACTTC. Its translation: CASSPDGAYEQYF.

The genes are TRBV5-4 and TRBJ2-7, with D possibly TRBD1 on 5 matching bases. Germline CDR1 is SGHNT and CDR2 is YYREEE (reference sequence). The V end was cut by 4 bases, the J end by 5 bases, with 10 bases between. The CDR3 extends over 12 amino acids. CDR3 amino acids: CASSPGLHEQYF. The CDR3 coding sequence is TGTGCCAGCAGCCCAGGGTTACACGAGCAGTACTTC.

This chain uses TRBV7-9 with TRBJ1-1; TRBD1 is a possible D gene (6 bases). In germline, CDR1 is SEHNR, CDR2 FQNEAQ (reference sequence). With 6 bases removed from V and 8 bases from J, the gap between germline ends came to 16 bases. The CDR3 has 13 amino acids. The CDR3 DNA follows: TGTGCCAGCAGGCTATTAAGGACAGACGAAGCTTTCTTT. Protein: CASRLLRTDEAFF.

The sample holds a few counts of this clone. The chain recombines TRBV27 with TRBJ1-2; D remains ambiguous. Germline assignment: CDR1 MNHEY and CDR2 SMNVEV (reference sequence). The V end lost 6 bases, the J end lost 4 bases, and 12 bases lay between the germline ends. This CDR3 region has 13 residues. For the CDR3, the DNA is TGTGCCAGCAGCTATAACCGCGGCTATGGCTACACCTTC. Translated: CASSYNRGYGYTF.

This clone appeared once. The chain couples TRBV7-8 to TRBJ2-5; 10 nucleotides align to TRBD1. V dropped 3 bases and J dropped 4; count of bases not matched to a gene: 8. CDR1 is SGHVS, CDR2 FQNEAQ, per germline. CDR3 length: 16 amino acids. This CDR3 reads CASSFFGTGVPETQYF. For the CDR3, the DNA is TGTGCCAGCAGCTTTTTCGGGACAGGGGTCCCAGAGACCCAGTACTTC. Based on the CDR3 plus reference TRBV7-8 and TRBJ2-5, the full variable domain is GAGVSQSPRYKVAKRGQDVALRCDPISGHVSLFWYQQALGQGPEFLTYFQNEAQLDKSGLPSDRFFAERPEGSVSTLKIQRTQQEDSAVYLCASSFFGTGVPETQYFGPGTRLLVL.

This clone was observed once. Germline is not matched at one junction end, which may reflect a read error. The J gene is TRBJ1-6, the V gene TRBV25-1; 10 bases map to TRBD1. From germline, CDR1 is MGHDK and CDR2 SYGVNS. The length of the CDR3 is 15 residues. Written as DNA, the CDR3 is TGTGCCAGAAGTGTCCGGGACAGGGGTAATTCACCCCTCCACTTT. The encoded protein is CARSVRDRGNSPLHF.

The chain has TRBV5-1 and TRBJ2-1; 11 bases line up with TRBD2. The CDR3 covers 14 residues. V was pared by 6 bases and J by 7 bases, with 6 bases of the junction left unmatched. Germline assignment: CDR1 SGHRS and CDR2 YFSETQ. This CDR3 is CASTFSGGVNEQFF. The CDR3 DNA is TGCGCCAGCACTTTTAGCGGGGGGGTTAATGAGCAGTTCTTC.

By proportion, this clone is medium-sized. The rearrangement links TRBV30 to TRBJ2-2; the match to TRBD1 covers 10 bases. V gave up 3 bases and J gave up 3 bases; unmatched junction bases: 4. The CDR3 is made up of 15 amino acids. Looked up from germline, CDR1 is GTSNPN and CDR2 is SVGIG (reference sequence). CDR3 DNA: TGTGCCTGGAGGGCCGGGACAGGGGACACCGGGGAGCTGTTTTTT. Encoded protein: CAWRAGTGDTGELFF.

This chain joins TRBV10-2 and TRBJ1-1, with TRBD1 matching over 8 bases. There are 12 residues in the CDR3. Unmatched junction bases numbered 4, after V lost 6 bases and J lost 7 bases. Germline CDR1 is WSHSY and CDR2 is SAAADI. As DNA, the CDR3 is TGCGCCAGCAGCATTGACAGGGGTGAAGCTTTCTTT. Translated: CASSIDRGEAFF.

The rearrangement joins TRBV6-6 to TRBJ1-1; D is unresolved. Germline CDR1 is MNHNY and CDR2 is SVGAGI (reference sequence). The V and J ends lost 7 bases and 0 bases respectively, with 15 bases between them. This CDR3 comprises 15 residues. For the CDR3, the DNA is TGTGCCAGCACCGTAGGACTCAGCTTGAACACTGAAGCTTTCTTT. Its protein product is CASTVGLSLNTEAFF.

The chain is built from TRBV2 and TRBJ2-5, with 11 bases fitting TRBD2. CDR1 and CDR2 (germline): SNHLY, FYNNEI. J was trimmed by 2 bases and V by 6 bases; bases with no gene match: 5. CDR3 length: 15 residues. The CDR3 region has the DNA TGTGCCAGCAGCTCGACTAGCGGGGCACAAGAGACCCAGTACTTC. Protein: CASSSTSGAQETQYF.

CDR3 sequence reads: CASRQGQGEYNEQFF. The CDR3 nucleotides are TGTGCCAGCAGGCAGGGACAGGGAGAGTACAATGAGCAGTTCTTC. The J gene is TRBJ2-1, the V gene TRBV6-1; TRBD1 agrees at 9 bases. This CDR3 contains 15 residues. Germline loops: CDR1 MNHNS, CDR2 SASEGT. Trimming cost V 6 bases and J 4 bases; bases outside gene matches: 7.

This rearrangement joins TRBV12-5 to TRBJ1-5; 8 bases match TRBD1. CDR1 LGHNT and CDR2 FRNRAP come from the germline V gene. The CDR3 is 16 amino acids. Trimming at V came to 7 bases and at J to 1 base, leaving 9 bases not matched to a gene. The CDR3 coding sequence is TGTGCTAGTGCCTCCGACAGGGGTTGGAGCAATCAGCCCCAGCATTTT. It codes for CASASDRGWSNQPQHF.

The chain recombines TRBV14 with TRBJ2-3; 8 bases agree with TRBD2. V was clipped by 1 base and J by 1 base; unmatched bases: 4. This CDR3 spans 16 amino acids. CDR1 SGHDN and CDR2 FVKESK come from the germline V gene. The CDR3 DNA sequence: TGTGCCAGCAGCCAAGCCGGACTAGCTGGCACAGATACGCAGTATTTT. It is translated as CASSQAGLAGTDTQYF.

The chain joins TRBV2 to TRBJ2-7, with D hard to call. Deletions cut 0 bases from V and 0 bases from J, with 15 bases between. The CDR3 is 17 amino acids. Germline lookup yields CDR1 SNHLY and CDR2 FYNNEI. Here the CDR3 DNA reads TGTGCCAGCAGTGAAGCGCTTCTCCGAGCCTTCTCCTACGAGCAGTACTTC. As protein: CASSEALLRAFSYEQYF.

This chain links TRBV6-1 with TRBJ1-2; a weak D match, TRBD1 (5 bases). The CDR3 is made up of 15 amino acids. The germline V gene has CDR1 MNHNS and CDR2 SASEGT. Between the trimmed V and J ends, which lost 3 bases and 3 bases, there was a span of 14 bases. Here the CDR3 DNA reads TGTGCCAGCAGTGAGACAGAGGATCTCTACTATGGCTACACCTTC. The encoded protein is CASSETEDLYYGYTF.